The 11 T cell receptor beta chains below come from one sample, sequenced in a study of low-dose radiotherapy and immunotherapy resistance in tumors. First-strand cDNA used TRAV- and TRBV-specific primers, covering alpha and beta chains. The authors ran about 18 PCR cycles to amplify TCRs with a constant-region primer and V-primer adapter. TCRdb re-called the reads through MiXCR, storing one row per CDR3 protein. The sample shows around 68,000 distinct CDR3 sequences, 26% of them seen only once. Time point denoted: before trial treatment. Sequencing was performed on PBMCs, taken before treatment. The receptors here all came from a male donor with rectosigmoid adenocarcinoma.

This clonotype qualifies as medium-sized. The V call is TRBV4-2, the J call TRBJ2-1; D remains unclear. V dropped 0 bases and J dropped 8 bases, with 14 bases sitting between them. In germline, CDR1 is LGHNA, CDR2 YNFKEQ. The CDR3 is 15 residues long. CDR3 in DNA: TGTGCCAGCAGCCAAGAAGGCGGTAGCCCCGATGAGCAGTTCTTC. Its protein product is CASSQEGGSPDEQFF.

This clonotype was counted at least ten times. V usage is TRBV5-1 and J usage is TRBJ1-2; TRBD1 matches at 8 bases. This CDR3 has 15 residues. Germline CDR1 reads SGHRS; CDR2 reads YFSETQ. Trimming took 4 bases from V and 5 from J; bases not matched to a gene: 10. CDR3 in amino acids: CASSVPGQEIYGYTF. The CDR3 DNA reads TGCGCCAGCAGCGTACCGGGACAGGAGATTTATGGCTACACCTTC.

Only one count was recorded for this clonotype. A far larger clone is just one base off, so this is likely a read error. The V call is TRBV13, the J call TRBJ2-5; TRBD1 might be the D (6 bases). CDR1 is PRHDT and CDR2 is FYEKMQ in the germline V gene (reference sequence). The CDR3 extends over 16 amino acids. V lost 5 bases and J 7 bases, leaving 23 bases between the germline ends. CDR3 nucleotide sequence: TGTGCCAGCAGCCATGAGAGGACTTTGCGAGGGGGGACCCAGTACTTC. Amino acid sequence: CASSHERTLRGGTQYF.

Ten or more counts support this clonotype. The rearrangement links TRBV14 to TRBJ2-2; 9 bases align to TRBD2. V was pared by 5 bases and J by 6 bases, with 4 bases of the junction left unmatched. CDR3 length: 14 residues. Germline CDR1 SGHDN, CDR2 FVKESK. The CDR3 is CASSGTSWAGELFF. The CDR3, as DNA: TGTGCCAGCAGCGGGACTAGCTGGGCCGGGGAGCTGTTTTTT.

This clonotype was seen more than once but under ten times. CDR3 DNA sequence: TGCAGCGTTGCGGGTCAGGGTGGGCAGCCCCAGCATTTT. It is translated as CSVAGQGGQPQHF. The V and J genes are TRBV29-1 and TRBJ1-5, with D perhaps TRBD1 (5 bases). The germline V gene encodes CDR1 SQVTM and CDR2 ANQGSEA. Trimming left V 4 bases short and J 7 bases short, with 14 bases between. The CDR3 consists of 13 residues.

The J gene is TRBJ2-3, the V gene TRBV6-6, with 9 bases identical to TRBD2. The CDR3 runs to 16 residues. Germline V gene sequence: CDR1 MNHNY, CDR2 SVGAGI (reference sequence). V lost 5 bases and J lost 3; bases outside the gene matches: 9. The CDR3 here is CASSTMAGGSTDTQYF. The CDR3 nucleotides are TGTGCCAGCAGTACCATGGCGGGAGGGTCGACAGATACGCAGTATTTT.

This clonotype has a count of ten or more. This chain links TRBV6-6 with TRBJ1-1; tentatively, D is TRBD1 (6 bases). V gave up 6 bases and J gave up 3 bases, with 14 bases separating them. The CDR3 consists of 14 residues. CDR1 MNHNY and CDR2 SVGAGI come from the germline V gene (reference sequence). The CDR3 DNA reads TGTGCCAGCAGATTACAGGGACGCGACACTGAAGCTTTCTTT. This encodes CASRLQGRDTEAFF.

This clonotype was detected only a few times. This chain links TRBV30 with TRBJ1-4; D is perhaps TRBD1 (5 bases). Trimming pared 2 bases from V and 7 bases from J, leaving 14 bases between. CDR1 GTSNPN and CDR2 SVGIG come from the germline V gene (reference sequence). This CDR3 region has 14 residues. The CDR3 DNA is TGTGCCTGGAGTATGGGAGTTCAGGGTGAAAAACTGTTTTTT. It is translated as CAWSMGVQGEKLFF.

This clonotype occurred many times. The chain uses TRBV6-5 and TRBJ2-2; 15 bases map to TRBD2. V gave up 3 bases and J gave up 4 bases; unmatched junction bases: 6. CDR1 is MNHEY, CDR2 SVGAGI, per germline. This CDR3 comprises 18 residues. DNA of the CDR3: TGTGCCAGCAGTTATTCGGGACTAGCGGGAGGAATCACCGGGGAGCTGTTTTTT. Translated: CASSYSGLAGGITGELFF.

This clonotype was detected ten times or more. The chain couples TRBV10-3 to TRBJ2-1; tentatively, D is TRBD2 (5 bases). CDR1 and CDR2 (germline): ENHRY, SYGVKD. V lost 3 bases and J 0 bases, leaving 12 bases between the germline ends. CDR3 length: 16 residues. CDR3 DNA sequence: TGTGCCATCAGTGATGGAGCGGCTCGCTCCTACAATGAGCAGTTCTTC. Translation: CAISDGAARSYNEQFF.

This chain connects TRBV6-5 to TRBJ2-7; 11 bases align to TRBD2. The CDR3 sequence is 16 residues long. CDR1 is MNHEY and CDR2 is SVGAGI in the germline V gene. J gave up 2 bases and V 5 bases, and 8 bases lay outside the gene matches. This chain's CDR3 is CASSPLLAGGAYEQYF. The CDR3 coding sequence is TGTGCCAGCAGTCCCCTGCTAGCGGGAGGAGCCTACGAGCAGTACTTC.